This TCR beta chain was sequenced in a study of Graves' ophthalmopathy and Graves' hyperthyroidism. At the level of the study: Stable hyperthyroidism denotes an absence of ophthalmopathy throughout 18 months of follow-up.

Amplified TCR beta CDR3 regions were obtained using RNA transcripts as template. HTBI-primed RT-PCR formed the first round, and a multiplex PCR formed the second. MiXCR was run by TCRdb on the multiplex PCR reads, yielding one entry per CDR3 protein. The sample lists more than 1,000,000 distinct CDR3 sequences; 35% to 40% were seen once. This clonotype was detected many times. Its antigen is undetermined. Overall study findings and caveats: Ophthalmopathy versus stable hyperthyroidism: 13-signature model gave roughly 88% sensitivity, 81.08% specificity.

Enrolled hyperthyroidism patients had a new diagnosis, a duration under 2 months, and an age of 18 to 65. Symptoms, serum thyroxine and TRAb, thyroid ultrasound, and orbital computed tomography formed the diagnostic basis. The sequenced material came from peripheral blood or thyroid tissue (not recorded which). The receptor's source is an adult man with Graves' hyperthyroidism.

The chain's CDR3 is CASSALPTDPNEKLFF. CDR3 sequence (DNA): TGTGCCAGCAGTGCCCTCCCGACAGACCCAAATGAAAAACTGTTTTTT. This sequence joins TRBV25-1 and TRBJ1-4; possible D gene TRBD1, 5 bases. The CDR3 length is 16 residues. Between the trimmed V and J ends, which lost 4 bases and 5 bases, there was a span of 17 bases. CDR1 is MGHDK and CDR2 is SYGVNS in the germline V gene.